The clone carrying this T cell receptor (beta chain) was found a few times. The data were taken from a study of blood T cell repertoires in COVID-19. Study-level information: PBMCs, B-cell-depleted T cells, or T cells were the source of the cDNA or gDNA that made up the material.

Germline V gene lookup returns CDR1 MNHEY and CDR2 SVGAGI. There are 13 residues in the CDR3. Trimming removed 8 bases from V and 5 bases from J, with 13 bases in between. Profiling relied on immunoSEQ multiplex PCR, and the TCRdb table lists in-frame clones only, not all of them. The data contain 70,000 or so clones, 80% to 90% of them singletons. This receptor was taken from a man aged 65 to 85 with active or convalescent COVID-19. Sequencing was performed on peripheral blood. This rearrangement joins TRBV6-5 to TRBJ1-5; D gene ambiguous. CDR3: CASREAVDQPQHF. The CDR3 DNA reads TGTGCCAGCCGGGAGGCGGTAGATCAGCCCCAGCATTTT.